Here is one T cell receptor beta chain with its context. This clone was counted a few times. Its antigen specificity is not known. No quality values exist for individual bases; no much larger clone is one base distant. This sample was included in a study of cytomegalovirus exposure and HLA in healthy donors listed by TCRdb under 2017. About the investigation overall: According to an earlier analysis of 587 of the donors, 200 million or so T cells yielded 117 million unique TCR beta sequences and 250 to 350 Gb of sequence data. An earlier analysis of some 600 of the donors applied high-throughput TCR beta sequencing to assess whether each TCR beta V gene segment acted as functional or pseudogenic. HLA typing covered class I and class II loci at four-digit resolution. Every discovery cohort repertoire had been produced on one sequencing platform. Across 398 genotyped donors of the cohort, an average of about 240,000 unique TCR beta nucleotide sequences per donor were sequenced, and 15% to 20% of those sequences were non-productive. Besides the first cohort of under 700 subjects, a separate validation cohort made up of roughly 130 different subjects was used. Using immunosequencing, the study profiled T cell repertoires from 550 to 750 subjects and related those repertoires to cytomegalovirus serostatus. The number of typed donors differed by locus: about 620-630 for A, B, C, DRB1 and DQB1; 522 for DQA1; over 600 for DPA1; and roughly 490 for DPB1. The later analysis used no new phenotypic data to find candidate immune exposures, relying instead on TCR beta sequences and their occurrence across donors. Roughly 300 gigabases of sequencing data and around 90 million unique TCR sequences made up an early release that covered several hundred HLA-typed donors. A later genetic analysis used genome-wide SNP genotypes for about three fifths of the 666 donors, treating that subset as a discovery cohort. Of the roughly 400 genotyped donors, 81% were placed in the genetic ancestry cluster associated with self-reported Caucasian donors. Donor age, sex, ethnicity and CMV serostatus were compiled together with the repertoire data. Roughly 5 DR-DQ haplotypes were treated as single units for association and clustering because of strong linkage in the cohort. To predict cytomegalovirus infection status, the study combined high-throughput TCR immunosequencing, statistical association of individual TCRs with disease status, and machine learning. The study aimed to test whether cataloging public T cell receptors could reveal signatures of past pathogen exposure. To study patterns of TCR occurrence, a later analysis re-analyzed previously published TCR beta repertoires from 666 donors and added high-resolution HLA genotyping. Study-level results and caveats: A later analysis found that HLA-associated TCR beta chains were more clonally expanded and had lower generation probabilities than equally common non-associated chains. A later analysis associated about 17,000 TCR beta sequences with specific HLA alleles at a false discovery rate of 0.05. Because some donors lacked HLA typing at each locus, the association tests relied only on the typed subset. The presence/absence analyses assumed that sequencing depth was roughly uniform across donors, and that assumption may not be true. In vitro tests confirmed that a few of the cytomegalovirus-associated TCR beta chains recognize cytomegalovirus antigens. When HLA alleles, especially DR and DQ, strongly co-occurred, attributing TCR associations to individual alleles was difficult. According to a later genetic analysis, donors in an Asian-associated ancestry cluster had fewer N-insertions in productive TCRs than the approximately 630-donor mean. A total of 150 or so TCR beta chains were listed by the study as associated with cytomegalovirus. Broadly in line with IMGT annotations, most TCR beta V segments showed up in productive rearrangements about 87% or about 30% of the time in an earlier analysis of several hundred of the donors. In both the original and validation cohorts, the classifier was reported to diagnose cytomegalovirus status with high specificity and sensitivity. The authors suggested that the approach could potentially be generalized to other disease states and immunological phenotypes. Some IMGT-functional V segments, including TRBV6-2 and TRBV6-3, could not be distinguished by the 87-base-pair reads and were therefore excluded. Correlated functional status among segregating V segments might reflect linkage disequilibrium, but an unknown experimental factor could not be ruled out. This cohort had only TCR beta chains sequenced, and the lack of alpha or paired-chain data limited which features could be detected. The only immune exposure information available for the cohort was CMV serostatus. A cluster of highly shared sequence variants was judged likely to be a technical artifact of the sequencing pipeline. Most TCR sequences were observed very rarely across donors, whereas some public TCRs were present in many individuals. V-gene and J-gene trimming of TCR beta chains was associated with a missense DCLRE1C variant in a later genetic analysis, and the association was replicated in an independent cohort. A further reported finding was that TCR beta sequences accurately predicted the HLA-A and HLA-B alleles for most subjects in the first cohort. In a later analysis, the rate of TCR association differed among HLA loci, with DRB1 alleles having the most associated TCRs and HLA-C alleles having the fewest. According to a later analysis, most CMV-associated TCR beta chains appeared to be HLA-restricted, and the HLA associations seemed to be driven largely by CMV exposure. Because counts were too low, seventeen rarely observed V segments, including chromosome 9 orphons, were left out of the earlier analysis of approximately 580 of the donors. A later analysis reported that several top co-occurrence clusters appeared linked to parvovirus B19, influenza, CMV and Epstein-Barr virus.

The CDR3 runs 13 amino acids, cysteine and phenylalanine included. Of all the DNA, just the CDR3 is kept, 39 bases in frame from base 1. The V and J ends are trimmed by 2 bases and 4 bases, leaving 9 bases between them. CDR1 and CDR2 were assigned from the germline V gene (reference sequence) as GTSNPN and SVGIG. The cohort consisted of 666 healthy bone marrow donors. At the time of sampling, all cohort members were nominally healthy, though unrecorded immune exposures were likely present. The donor was CMV seropositive and belonged to the group of 250 to 300 seropositive cohort members. A peripheral blood sample was collected from each donor, and TCR beta sequencing was performed on peripheral blood mononuclear cells. The Qiagen DNeasy Blood Extraction Kit was used to extract genomic DNA from the blood cell samples. The library came from the immunoSEQ multiplex PCR assay. For the multiplex PCR, a mixture combining 60 forward primers for TCR Vbeta segments and 13 reverse primers for TCR Jbeta segments was used. Amplification of the CDR3 region of rearranged TCR beta genes was performed with a multiplex PCR assay on genomic DNA. The amplified TCR beta libraries were sequenced on the Illumina HiSeq System as 87-base-pair reads. The original pipeline was this. A later analysis counted tens of millions of unique TCR beta chains across the 550 to 750 repertoires, and some 11 million of these chains were shared by at least two donors. A nearest-neighbor algorithm error-corrected the raw reads and collapsed the reads into unique sequences, merging closely related sequences to remove PCR and sequencing errors. V, D and J gene segments were assigned by aligning CDR3 sequences to IMGT reference sequences. For a sequence to be retained, a match of at least six nucleotides to both a V gene segment and a J gene segment was required. A rearrangement was called productive if the CDR3 had no stop codons and remained in frame with V and J, and every other rearrangement was called non-productive. CDR3 was defined by IMGT convention, running from the second conserved V-encoded cysteine to the conserved J-encoded phenylalanine. The earlier analysis of some 550 of the donors excluded any sequence lacking an unambiguous match to a single V gene segment. An earlier analysis of fewer than 750 of the donors called V segments functional above 56.7% productive rearrangements and segregating when the between-donor standard deviation exceeded 5%. To diagnose cytomegalovirus status from the catalog of TCR beta chain sequences, a statistical classification framework was built. A later analysis assigned V and J genes by comparing TCR nucleotide sequences with IMGT/GENE-DB human TR gene sequences. Using the TCRdist pipeline, a later analysis assigned CDR3 sequences along with most-parsimonious VDJ recombination scenarios. A later analysis defined each TCR beta chain by its CDR3 amino acid sequence plus V-gene family, and excluded reads lacking a unique V-gene family. In a later analysis, 500 to 650 highly shared, low-generation-probability nucleotide sequences were removed to address suspected cross-contamination and a sequencing artifact. A later analysis calculated a clonal expansion index for each public chain from normalized within-repertoire ranks of inferred template counts. In a later analysis, generation probabilities were computed with a VDJ recombination model fitted to out-of-frame rearrangements, and the resulting probabilities were checked against IGoR. In a later analysis, hypergeometric tests were used to score TCR-TCR, TCR-HLA and TCR-CMV co-occurrence, with a repertoire-size bias correction applied to TCR pairs. A later analysis estimated false discovery rates by permuting HLA or CMV assignments 20 times. A later analysis grouped co-occurring TCRs with DBSCAN, adding TCRdist sequence similarity when clustering within HLA-allele-positive subsets. Repertoires with fewer than 30,000 or more than 120,000 public chains were left out of co-occurrence clustering, as were four to six repertoires with anomalous nucleotide sharing. This immuneACCESS table, as held by TCRdb, lists in-frame sequences with V and J called but not all clones. Of the missing ones, under half trace to an unresolved V gene in checked studies; the others have no known cause. That table supplies the V and J calls and clone size; D and trimming were determined from the DNA. This sample holds 95,000 to 150,000 clones; 50% to 75% were observed only once. The biggest ten clones account for more than 6.5% of the sample.

This clonotype was sampled from a woman between 40 and 50 years old in good health and CMV-seropositive. The V and J segments used are TRBV30 and TRBJ2-4; matching of 6 bases hints at TRBD1 as the D gene. The sequenced sample consisted of PBMCs. The nucleotide sequence reads TGTGCCTGGAGTACACAGGGAAAAAACATTCAGTACTTC. Its protein product is CAWSTQGKNIQYF.